This T cell receptor beta chain was sequenced during a study of shared clonotypes between healthy human individuals. General study results and limits: Sample collection involved blood only; tissue repertoires are likely different. It was the non-shared clonotypes that had lower generation probabilities than clonotypes shared by all four donors. Limited genetic and exposure-history diversity came from having few donors.

Sequenced by immunoSEQ multiplex PCR; TCRdb stores in-frame clones only, minus some. The table includes about 2.1 million clones, around 93% detected once. A single count supports this clone. Its cognate antigen is unknown. Trimming took 7 bases from V and 4 from J; bases not matched to a gene: 7. CDR3 length: 14 residues. CDR1 is MNHEY and CDR2 is SMNVEV in the germline V gene (reference sequence). Naive CD8 cells, CD45RO-negative and positively selected for CCR7, excluded terminally differentiated effector memory CD45RA+ cells. Caucasian adults living in Nashville, Tennessee, provided all samples. The chain employs TRBV27 and TRBJ2-7, with 10 bases identical to TRBD2. Material for sequencing was naive CD8+ T cells from PBMCs. This receptor was identified in a man between 18 and 35 years old in good health. Some clones in this sample may be carry-over from other donors' samples. The CDR3: CASTASSGSYEQYF. Written as DNA, the CDR3 is TGTGCCAGCACCGCATCTAGCGGGAGTTACGAGCAGTACTTC.